One T cell receptor (beta chain) is described in this entry. This sample is part of a study of blood T cell repertoires in COVID-19. The CDR3 totals 12 residues. The germline V and J ends were trimmed by 5 bases and 8 bases, with 12 bases remaining between them. Germline V gene sequence: CDR1 MNHEY, CDR2 SVGAGI. Seattle cases were enrolled at active infection and followed longitudinally. Original methodology: Scientists estimated how many nucleated cells there were by amplifying reference gene primers. TCRdb keeps only in-frame clones here, not all; method: immunoSEQ multiplex PCR. That table gives V, J and clone size, and the DNA gave D and trimming. Of about 150,000 clones listed, about 83% are singletons.

This clonotype was obtained from a woman in her sixties or seventies with COVID-19, enrolled during active disease. J is TRBJ1-2 and V is TRBV6-5; a weak D match, TRBD1 (5 bases). The sample taken for sequencing was peripheral blood. DNA for the CDR3: TGTGCCAGCAGTATACGGGGGGGAGGCTACACCTTC. It codes for CASSIRGGGYTF.